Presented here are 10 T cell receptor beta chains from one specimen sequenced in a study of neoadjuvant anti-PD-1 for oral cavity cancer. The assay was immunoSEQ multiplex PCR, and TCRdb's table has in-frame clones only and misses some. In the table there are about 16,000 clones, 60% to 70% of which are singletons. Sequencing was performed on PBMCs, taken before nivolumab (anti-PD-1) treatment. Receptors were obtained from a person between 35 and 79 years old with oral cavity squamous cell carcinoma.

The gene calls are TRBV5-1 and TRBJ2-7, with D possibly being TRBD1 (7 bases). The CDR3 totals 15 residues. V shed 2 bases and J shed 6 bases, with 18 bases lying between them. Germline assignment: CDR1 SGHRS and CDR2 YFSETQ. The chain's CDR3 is CASSFSAEGASEQYF. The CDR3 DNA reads TGCGCCAGCAGCTTCTCTGCGGAGGGGGCGTCCGAGCAGTACTTC.

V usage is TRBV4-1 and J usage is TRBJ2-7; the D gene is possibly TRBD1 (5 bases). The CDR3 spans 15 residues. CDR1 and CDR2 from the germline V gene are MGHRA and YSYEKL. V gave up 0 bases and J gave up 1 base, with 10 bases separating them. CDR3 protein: CASSQELGLSYEQYF. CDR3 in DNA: TGCGCCAGCAGCCAAGAGCTGGGGCTTTCCTACGAGCAGTACTTC.

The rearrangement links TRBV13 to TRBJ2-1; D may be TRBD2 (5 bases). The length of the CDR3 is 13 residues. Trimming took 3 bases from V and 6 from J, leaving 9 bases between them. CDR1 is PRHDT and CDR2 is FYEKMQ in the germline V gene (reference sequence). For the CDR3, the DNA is TGTGCCAGCAGCTTTGGACTCTCCAATGAGCAGTTCTTC. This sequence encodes CASSFGLSNEQFF.

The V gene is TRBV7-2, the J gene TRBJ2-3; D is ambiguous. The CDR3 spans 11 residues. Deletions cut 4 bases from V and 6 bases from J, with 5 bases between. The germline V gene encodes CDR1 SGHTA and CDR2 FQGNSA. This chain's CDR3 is CASSWKDTQYF. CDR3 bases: TGTGCCAGCAGCTGGAAGGATACGCAGTATTTT.

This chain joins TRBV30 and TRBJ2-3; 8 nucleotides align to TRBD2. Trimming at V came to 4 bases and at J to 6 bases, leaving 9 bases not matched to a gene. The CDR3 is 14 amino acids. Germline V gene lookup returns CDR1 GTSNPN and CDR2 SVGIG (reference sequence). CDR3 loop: CAWTIGAGVDTQYF. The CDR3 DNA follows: TGTGCCTGGACCATAGGAGCGGGAGTCGATACGCAGTATTTT.

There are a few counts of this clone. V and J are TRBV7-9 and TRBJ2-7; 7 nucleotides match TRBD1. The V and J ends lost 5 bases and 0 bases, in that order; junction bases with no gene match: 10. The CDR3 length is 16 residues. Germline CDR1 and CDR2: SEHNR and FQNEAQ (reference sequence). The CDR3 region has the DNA TGTGCCAGCAGCCCTAGCCAGACAGGGTTCTCCTACGAGCAGTACTTC. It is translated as CASSPSQTGFSYEQYF.

CDR3 protein: CASSLGTRIYEQYF. CDR3 coding DNA: TGCGCCAGCAGCTTGGGGACTAGAATCTACGAGCAGTACTTC. This chain joins TRBV5-1 and TRBJ2-7, with 7 bases fitting TRBD2. In germline, CDR1 is SGHRS, CDR2 YFSETQ. The CDR3 extends over 14 amino acids. Losses at the gene ends were 0 bases for V and 3 bases for J; bases not matched to a gene: 3.

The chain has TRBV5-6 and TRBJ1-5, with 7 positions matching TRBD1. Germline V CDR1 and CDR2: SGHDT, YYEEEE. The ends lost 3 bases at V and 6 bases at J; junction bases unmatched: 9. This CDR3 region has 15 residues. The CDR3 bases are TGTGCCAGCAGCTCCGCTCAGACAGGGTTTCAGCCCCAGCATTTT. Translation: CASSSAQTGFQPQHF.

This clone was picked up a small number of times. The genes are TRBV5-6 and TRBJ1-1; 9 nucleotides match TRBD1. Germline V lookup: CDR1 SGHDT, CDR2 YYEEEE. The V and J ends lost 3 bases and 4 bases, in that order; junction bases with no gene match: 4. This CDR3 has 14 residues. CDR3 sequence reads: CASSYRDRATEAFF. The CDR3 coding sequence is TGTGCCAGCAGCTACCGGGACAGGGCCACTGAAGCTTTCTTT. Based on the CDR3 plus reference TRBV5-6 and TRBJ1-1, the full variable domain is DAGVTQSPTHLIKTRGQQVTLRCSPKSGHDTVSWYQQALGQGPQFIFQYYEEEERQRGNFPDRFSGHQFPNYSSELNVNALLLGDSALYLCASSYRDRATEAFFGQGTRLTVV.

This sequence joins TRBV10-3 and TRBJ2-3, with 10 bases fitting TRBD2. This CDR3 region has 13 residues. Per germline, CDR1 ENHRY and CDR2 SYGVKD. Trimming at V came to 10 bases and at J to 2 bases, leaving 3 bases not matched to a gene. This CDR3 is CATAGGLTDTQYF. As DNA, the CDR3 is TGTGCCACAGCGGGAGGGCTCACAGATACGCAGTATTTT.